These 15 T cell receptor beta chains were all obtained from the same sample, sequenced in a study of cytomegalovirus exposure and HLA in healthy donors. Primers included in the PCR were 60 Vbeta and 13 Jbeta primers. This table comes from immunoSEQ multiplex PCR, and its TCRdb copy is limited to in-frame clones, with some not included. The sample holds hundreds of thousands of clones; over 70% are singletons and the top ten take 0.71%. Sequenced: PBMCs. These receptors came from a boy aged 2 to 10 in good health and CMV-seronegative.

The count of this clone is one. The rearrangement joins TRBV6-4 to TRBJ1-2; D unresolved. Deletions cut 6 bases from V and 8 bases from J, with 19 bases between. Germline V gene data show CDR1 as MRHNA and CDR2 as SNTAGT. This CDR3 has 14 residues. CDR3 loop: CASRTSGDSSGYTF. The CDR3 DNA is TGTGCCAGCAGAACCTCCGGGGATTCGAGCGGCTACACCTTC.

This clone was found many times. The J gene is TRBJ2-2, the V gene TRBV4-2, with TRBD2 matching over 9 bases. With 1 base clipped from V and 3 bases from J, the junction kept 0 bases outside the gene matches. This CDR3 has 15 residues. Germline V gene sequence: CDR1 LGHNA, CDR2 YNFKEQ. This CDR3 is CASSQGLADTGELFF. The CDR3 bases are TGTGCCAGCAGCCAAGGACTAGCGGACACCGGGGAGCTGTTTTTT.

Details on this clone: Relative to the germline gene, one junction end is altered; a read error may explain this. This chain connects TRBV7-7 to TRBJ2-1; TRBD2 matches at 10 bases. This CDR3 region has 15 residues. CDR1 and CDR2 (germline): SSHAT, FNYEAQ (reference sequence). This CDR3 is CASSPSGRAVSEQFF. CDR3 sequence (DNA): TGTGCTAGCAGCCCAAGCGGGAGGGCCGTTAGTGAGCAGTTCTTC.

The chain carries TRBV30 and TRBJ1-5, with D possibly being TRBD1 (6 bases). The CDR3 totals 14 residues. V lost 0 bases and J 5 bases, leaving 11 bases between the germline ends. Germline CDR1 GTSNPN, CDR2 SVGIG (reference sequence). In DNA, the CDR3 is TGTGCCTGGAGTGTATCCAGGGGTGATCAGCCCCAGCATTTT. Its translation is CAWSVSRGDQPQHF. Supplemented by reference TRBV30 and TRBJ1-5, the full variable domain reads SQTIHQWPATLVQPVGSPLSLECTVEGTSNPNLYWYRQAAGRGLQLLFYSVGIGQISSEVPQNLSASRPQDRQFILSSKKLLLSDSGFYLCAWSVSRGDQPQHFGDGTRLSIL.

This clone was detected once. The chain employs TRBV15 and TRBJ2-7; D is ambiguous. The ends were cut back, 1 base at V and 0 bases at J, with 16 bases in the middle. This CDR3 spans 17 amino acids. In germline, CDR1 is LNHNV, CDR2 YYDKDF (reference sequence). CDR3 sequence (DNA): TGTGCCACCAGCAGAGTTTTATCGGTGCGGTCCTCCTACGAGCAGTACTTC. Translating gives CATSRVLSVRSSYEQYF.

The CDR3 is CASSPGLAAYEQYF. The CDR3 coding sequence is TGCGCCAGCAGTCCGGGACTAGCGGCTTACGAGCAGTACTTC. The V and J genes are TRBV10-2 and TRBJ2-7; 11 nucleotides agree with TRBD2. CDR3 size: 14 residues. Germline assignment: CDR1 WSHSY and CDR2 SAAADI. J was trimmed by 4 bases and V by 5 bases; bases with no gene match: 4.

This chain uses TRBV11-1 with TRBJ2-7, with TRBD1 identical over 9 bases. The J segment lost 5 bases and the V segment lost 1 base, leaving 3 bases of the junction unmatched. This CDR3 contains 14 residues. CDR1 and CDR2 from the germline V gene are SGHAT and FQDESV (reference sequence). The chain's CDR3 is CASSLVDRGHEQYF. DNA of the CDR3: TGTGCCAGCAGCTTAGTGGACAGGGGCCACGAGCAGTACTTC.

Only a few counts were recorded for this clone. V gene TRBV6-1 combines with J gene TRBJ1-2; unclear D gene. CDR1 is MNHNS, CDR2 SASEGT, per germline. CDR3 length: 14 residues. The V and J ends lost 1 base and 7 bases respectively, with 13 bases between them. CDR3 sequence (DNA): TGTGCCAGCAGTGAAGGTCTTGCGGGAGGTGGCTACACCTTC. Protein sequence: CASSEGLAGGGYTF.

This chain uses TRBV19 with TRBJ1-6; tentatively, D is TRBD1 (5 bases). The CDR3 length is 14 residues. Germline V gives CDR1 LNHDA, CDR2 SQIVND (reference sequence). V was shortened by 2 bases and J by 7 bases, with 9 bases between the two germline ends. The CDR3 DNA reads TGTGCCAGTAGTATATGCAGGGTAAATTCACCCCTCCACTTT. As protein: CASSICRVNSPLHF.

The chain joins TRBV7-3 to TRBJ1-1, with TRBD1 as a possible D gene (5 bases). Trimming took off 0 bases at V and 7 bases at J, with 15 bases between the two ends. Germline loops: CDR1 SGHTA, CDR2 FQGTGA. The CDR3 extends over 15 amino acids. The CDR3 loop is CASSLTGGSLSEAFF. In DNA, the CDR3 is TGTGCCAGCAGCTTAACTGGGGGGTCGTTGAGTGAAGCTTTCTTT.

This rearrangement joins TRBV5-6 to TRBJ2-7; weak D call: TRBD1 (5 bases). V was pared by 2 bases and J by 1 base, with 16 bases between. CDR1 and CDR2 from the germline V gene are SGHDT and YYEEEE. CDR3 length equals 16 residues. CDR3: CASSFSSGRGSYEQYF. In DNA, the CDR3 is TGTGCCAGCAGCTTTTCGTCGGGTAGGGGTTCCTACGAGCAGTACTTC.

This clone was counted once. The rearrangement links TRBV18 to TRBJ1-3, with TRBD1 identical over 9 bases. The CDR3 length is 20 residues. Trimming at V came to 3 bases and at J to 0 bases, leaving 15 bases not matched to a gene. The germline CDR1 and CDR2 sequences are KGHSH and LQKENI. The CDR3 bases are TGTGCCAGCTCACCTGTAGCCGGGACAGGGACACCGTTCTCTGGAAACACCATATATTTT. This codes for CASSPVAGTGTPFSGNTIYF.

This sequence joins TRBV18 and TRBJ2-4; possible D gene TRBD2, 6 bases. Germline CDR1 and CDR2: KGHSH and LQKENI. The V end was cut by 3 bases, the J end by 0 bases, with 9 bases between. The CDR3 totals 15 residues. CDR3 nucleotides: TGTGCCAGCTCACCCAGCGGGCTAGCCAAAAACATTCAGTACTTC. It translates to CASSPSGLAKNIQYF.

The V and J genes are TRBV9 and TRBJ1-2; TRBD1 agrees at 8 bases. Trimming took 0 bases from V and 7 from J; bases not matched to a gene: 5. Germline V gene sequence: CDR1 SGDLS, CDR2 YYNGEE. This CDR3 is built from 14 residues. The CDR3 is CASSVEGRGLGYTF. CDR3 nucleotides: TGTGCCAGCAGCGTAGAGGGCAGGGGGCTTGGCTACACCTTC.

The chain links TRBV5-4 to TRBJ1-6; maybe TRBD1 (5 bases). V lost 4 bases to trimming and J lost 7 bases, with 15 bases between them. The CDR3 has 15 amino acids. CDR1 SGHNT and CDR2 YYREEE come from the germline V gene (reference sequence). CDR3 in amino acids: CASSPLSGGNSPLHF. In nucleotides, the CDR3 is TGTGCCAGCAGCCCCCTCTCGGGGGGGAATTCACCCCTCCACTTT. Drawing the rest from reference TRBV5-4 and TRBJ1-6, the complete variable domain is ETGVTQSPTHLIKTRGQQVTLRCSSQSGHNTVSWYQQALGQGPQFIFQYYREEENGRGNFPPRFSGLQFPNYSSELNVNALELDDSALYLCASSPLSGGNSPLHFGNGTRLTVT.